Listed below are T cell receptor beta chains from one sample, sequenced in a study of blood T cell repertoires in COVID-19. TCRdb keeps only in-frame clones here, not all; method: immunoSEQ multiplex PCR. The table has fewer than 55,000 clones, about four fifths seen once. The sequencing sample was made of peripheral blood. All receptors derive from a man between 65 and 80 years old with active COVID-19. CDR3s include the opening cysteine and the closing phenylalanine or tryptophan. A D gene is named only where the DNA matches it firmly. Not every row has a clone size; where given, it reads once, few, many or a size class.

j_call clone_size v_call d_call cdr3_nt cdr3_aa
TRBJ1-4 once TRBV5-1 NA TGCGCCAGCAGCTACGGTGCAACTAATGAAAAACTGTTTTTT CASSYGATNEKLFF
TRBJ1-6 NA TRBV5-4 NA TGTGCCAGCAGCTTACAGGGCTCCTATAATTCACCCCTCCACTTT CASSLQGSYNSPLHF
TRBJ1-2 NA TRBV7-9 NA TGTGCCAGCAGCTTAGTCCCGGGACTCGCTAACTATGGCTACACCTTC CASSLVPGLANYGYTF
TRBJ1-6 NA TRBV7-2 NA TGTGCCAGCAGCCTCGGACGGGGGAATTCACCCCTCCACTTT CASSLGRGNSPLHF
TRBJ1-1 NA TRBV29-1 NA TGCAGCGTTGAACCCCCGGGATGGCTGAACACTGAAGCTTTCTTT CSVEPPGWLNTEAFF
TRBJ1-1 NA TRBV7-2 TRBD1 TGTGCCAGCAGCTTGATTCGACAGGGTGAAGCTTTCTTT CASSLIRQGEAFF
TRBJ2-7 NA TRBV18 NA TGTGCCAGCTCACCCGACAGTTTATTGGAGCAGTACTTC CASSPDSLLEQYF
TRBJ2-7 NA TRBV7-9 NA TGTGCCAGCAGCCCCCGCAGGGCCTACGAGCAGTACTTC CASSPRRAYEQYF
TRBJ1-2 NA TRBV29-1 TRBD1 TGCAGCGTGTCCGGGACAGGGGGAGGAGGCTATGGCTACACCTTC CSVSGTGGGGYGYTF
TRBJ2-2 NA TRBV7-2 TRBD2 TGTGCCAGCAGCGACCGGGACAGGGGACTAGCGGGGGCCCCCAAAGAGCTGTTTTTT CASSDRDRGLAGAPKELFF
TRBJ2-1 once TRBV7-9 NA TGTGCCAGCACGCAGGCCGGTTACAATGAGCAGTTCTTC CASTQAGYNEQFF
TRBJ1-1 NA TRBV5-8 NA TGTGCCAGCAGCTTGCTCCCGGGACAACGGAACACTGAAGCTTTCTTT CASSLLPGQRNTEAFF
TRBJ2-7 NA TRBV29-1 NA TGCAGCGCCTCCGACAGAGTATACGAGCAGTACTTC CSASDRVYEQYF
TRBJ1-4 NA TRBV7-7 TRBD1 TGTGCCAGCAGCCTAACAGGGGGCACTAATGAAAAACTGTTTTTT CASSLTGGTNEKLFF
TRBJ2-7 NA TRBV28 NA TGTGCCAGCAGTTTATGGGCAGTTTCCTACGAGCAGTACTTC CASSLWAVSYEQYF
TRBJ2-1 few TRBV6-5 TRBD2 TGTGCCAGCACCGGCAGCGGGGGGGCCTACAATGAGCAGTTCTTC CASTGSGGAYNEQFF
TRBJ2-3 NA TRBV5-1 TRBD2 TGCGCCAGCAGCTCCGCAGCGGGGGTAGATACGCAGTATTTT CASSSAAGVDTQYF
TRBJ2-7 NA TRBV6-5 TRBD1 TGTGCCAGCAGTTACCCCCAGGGGGCCTACGAGCAGTACTTC CASSYPQGAYEQYF
TRBJ2-3 once TRBV28 TRBD2 TGTGCCAGCAAAAGCGGGGGGGCCTCTGATACGCAGTATTTT CASKSGGASDTQYF
TRBJ2-7 NA TRBV28 TRBD1 TGTGCCAGCAGCCCGGGACAGTCCTACGAGCAGTACTTC CASSPGQSYEQYF
TRBJ2-2 NA TRBV9 NA TGTGCCAGCAGCGTAGTGGTAGACACCGGGGAGCTGTTTTTT CASSVVVDTGELFF
TRBJ2-5 NA TRBV2 TRBD1 TGTGCCAGCAGCGGGGACAGGGGAAGTAATACCCAGTACTTC CASSGDRGSNTQYF
TRBJ2-5 NA TRBV7-3 NA TGTGCCAGCAGCTTACGGAGGGGAGAGACCCAGTACTTC CASSLRRGETQYF
TRBJ1-1 once TRBV12-3/TRBV12-4 TRBD1 TGTGCCAGTAGCGACAGGGCCCAAGCTTTCTTT CASSDRAQAFF
TRBJ2-1 NA TRBV19 TRBD2 TGTGCCAGTAGTACTAATCTAGCGGGGGTACCCAGCTCCTACAATGAGCAGTTCTTC CASSTNLAGVPSSYNEQFF
TRBJ1-1 NA TRBV19 NA TGTGCCAGTAGCCGATCACAGGGCGCCTACGCTGAAGCTTTCTTT CASSRSQGAYAEAFF
TRBJ1-1 NA TRBV19 NA TGTGCCAGTAGTGGGAGATTGAACACTGAAGCTTTCTTT CASSGRLNTEAFF
TRBJ1-1 NA TRBV12-3/TRBV12-4 NA TGTGCCAGCGTTCTTGCAGGAAACACTGAAGCTTTCTTT CASVLAGNTEAFF
TRBJ2-5 NA TRBV30 TRBD2 TGTGCCTGGAGCCCCGGACTAGGAAAGACCCAGTACTTC CAWSPGLGKTQYF
TRBJ1-6 NA TRBV28 NA TGTGCCAGCAGTCCATCCCAGGGGTTTGGGTCCTATAATTCACCCCTCCACTTT CASSPSQGFGSYNSPLHF
TRBJ2-7 NA TRBV7-2 TRBD2 TGTGCCAGCAGCATTAAAAGCGGGGGGGCGAACGAGCAGTACTTC CASSIKSGGANEQYF
TRBJ2-1 NA TRBV6-6 TRBD1 TGTGCCAGCAGTGAGACAGGGGTCTCCTACAATGAGCAGTTCTTC CASSETGVSYNEQFF
TRBJ1-6 few TRBV7-2 NA TGTGCCAGCAGCTTAGGTGGCAGGGATGGTTCACCCCTCCACTTT CASSLGGRDGSPLHF
TRBJ1-1 NA TRBV5-4 TRBD1 TGTGCCAGCAGCTTGGCCCCGACAGGGGTAGGGACTGAAGCTTTCTTT CASSLAPTGVGTEAFF
TRBJ1-5 NA TRBV10-3 NA TGTGCCATCGGCGGGGGCGGTCAGCCCCAGCATTTT CAIGGGGQPQHF
TRBJ1-2 NA TRBV19 NA TGTGCCAGTAGTAGGACAGAGAGCTATGGCTACACCTTC CASSRTESYGYTF
TRBJ1-4 NA TRBV5-1 NA TGCGCCAGCACAACGGGGGGACGAGATGAAAAACTGTTTTTT CASTTGGRDEKLFF
TRBJ2-3 NA TRBV21-1 NA TGTGCCAGCAGCAAGGCTAGACGCACAGATACGCAGTATTTT CASSKARRTDTQYF
TRBJ1-4 NA TRBV9 TRBD1 TGTGCCAGCAGCTCACCCTCAGGGGGCCAGGAAAAACTGTTTTTT CASSSPSGGQEKLFF
TRBJ2-7 NA TRBV6-2/TRBV6-3 TRBD1 TGTGCCAGCAGTACCCCGGACAGGTTATCCTACGAGCAGTACTTC CASSTPDRLSYEQYF
TRBJ2-1 NA TRBV12-5 TRBD1 TGTGCTACCAAGCTTACAGGGGGCAATGAGCAGTTCTTC CATKLTGGNEQFF
TRBJ2-3 NA TRBV9 NA TGTGCCAGCAGCGTAGCCGGCGGGGGCGTAGATACGCAGTATTTT CASSVAGGGVDTQYF
TRBJ2-7 NA TRBV5-1 NA TGCGCCAGCAGCTTGCAAGAGGGAGCCTACGAGCAGTACTTC CASSLQEGAYEQYF
TRBJ1-1 once TRBV29-1 NA TGCAGCGTCTGGGAGGGTATGAACACTGAAGCTTTCTTT CSVWEGMNTEAFF
TRBJ1-5 NA TRBV7-9 NA TGTGCCAGCAGCCGTAGTAATCAGCCCCAGCATTTT CASSRSNQPQHF
TRBJ2-2 NA TRBV5-1 NA TGCGCCAGCAGCCCCTACGCAGGGGCCGTAAGGACCGGGGAGCTGTTTTTT CASSPYAGAVRTGELFF
TRBJ2-1 NA TRBV27 TRBD2 TGTGCCAGCAGTTCCCCATCCTTTAGCGGGGGGGCCGGCTTTGAGCAGTTCTTC CASSSPSFSGGAGFEQFF
TRBJ1-1 NA TRBV19 NA TGTGCCAGTAGTATAGATCTCAGGGGATTAGTCACTGAAGCTTTCTTT CASSIDLRGLVTEAFF
TRBJ2-7 NA TRBV5-8 NA TGTGCCAGCAGCACTACACGTACGGAGTACTTC CASSTTRTEYF
TRBJ1-1 NA TRBV7-2 NA TGTGCCAGCAGCACCGGTCCCGACGGGGTGCGTGCTTTCTTT CASSTGPDGVRAFF
TRBJ1-1 NA TRBV6-5 NA TGTGCCAGCAAAACTTACCGCCCTCCAGGAACTGAAGCTTTCTTT CASKTYRPPGTEAFF
TRBJ2-2 few TRBV18 TRBD1 TGTGCCAGCTCACCACGAGGGACAGGGGTGGCCGGGGAGCTGTTTTTT CASSPRGTGVAGELFF
TRBJ1-1 NA TRBV18 TRBD1 TGTGCCAGCTCACCAACGACAGGGACCACTGAAGCTTTCTTT CASSPTTGTTEAFF
TRBJ1-1 NA TRBV30 NA TGTGCCTGGAGTGCCCATCCAAACACTGAAGCTTTCTTT CAWSAHPNTEAFF
TRBJ2-4 NA TRBV6-5 TRBD1 TGTGCCAGCAGTTACTCTCGAGGGGGCAGGGACATTCAGTACTTC CASSYSRGGRDIQYF